The T cell receptor beta chain under discussion was sequenced for a study of cytomegalovirus exposure and HLA in healthy donors. Researchers ran the PCR with 60 Vbeta and 13 Jbeta primers. In the authors' workflow: Some 11 million of the roughly 77 million unique TCR beta chains counted in a later analysis were shared. Clones were read by immunoSEQ multiplex PCR, and TCRdb kept only the in-frame ones, dropping some. That table is the source of V, J and clone size, and D and trimming were worked out from the DNA. The table lists roughly 100,000 clones, about 81% of them singletons. Study results and limitations: An analysis was carried out later, and it reportedly showed fewer N-insertions in an Asian-associated ancestry cluster than the 666-donor mean. Segments of the TCR beta V type were, in most cases, productive about 87% or about 30% of the time in an earlier analysis.

V gave up 5 bases and J gave up 2 bases, with 13 bases separating them. Germline V gene lookup returns CDR1 LNHDA and CDR2 SQIVND (reference sequence). The CDR3 sequence is 15 residues long. Remarks on this clone: No antigen is known for it.

The clonotype comes from a man aged 25-40 years in good health and CMV-seronegative. The J gene is TRBJ1-5, the V gene TRBV19; the D is unclear. The sequenced sample consisted of PBMCs. DNA of the CDR3: TGTGCCAGTAGTGTAGGGCCGGCGGGCAATCAGCCCCAGCATTTT. It specifies CASSVGPAGNQPQHF.